This is a list of T cell receptor beta chains from one sample in a study of blood T cell repertoires in COVID-19. Profiling relied on immunoSEQ multiplex PCR, and the TCRdb table lists in-frame clones only, not all of them. The profile covers roughly 88,000 clones, with about 90% appearing a single time and about 3.9% taken by the ten largest. Material for sequencing was peripheral blood. The receptors shown here come from a woman aged 50 to 60 in a cohort sampled during active COVID-19. The CDR3 runs from the conserved cysteine through the conserved F or W. D genes are given only for firm matches. Clone size, where shown, is once, few, many, or a class for clones that have expanded.

V,size,D,J,CDR3,DNA
TRBV6-4,once,TRBD1,TRBJ1-6,CANQPGGFRVPLHF,TGTGCCAATCAACCAGGGGGCTTTCGGGTACCCCTCCACTTT
TRBV3-1/TRBV3-2,-,-,TRBJ2-1,CASSQVLLSSYNEQFF,TGTGCCAGCAGCCAAGTGCTACTGAGCTCCTACAATGAGCAGTTCTTC
TRBV27,-,TRBD1,TRBJ2-3,CASSPNRGHSTDTQYF,TGTGCCAGCAGTCCAAACAGGGGTCATAGCACAGATACGCAGTATTTT
TRBV29-1,-,-,TRBJ1-1,CSVRELNTEAFF,TGCAGCGTTAGAGAATTGAACACTGAAGCTTTCTTT
TRBV6-5,-,TRBD2,TRBJ2-3,CASSYTGGTRDTQYF,TGTGCCAGCAGTTACACGGGAGGTACCCGGGATACGCAGTATTTT
TRBV7-9,-,TRBD1,TRBJ1-1,CAGSGQGRTEAFF,TGTGCCGGCTCAGGACAGGGGAGGACTGAAGCTTTCTTT
TRBV7-2,-,-,TRBJ1-1,CASSPQMAVEAFF,TGTGCCAGCAGCCCCCAAATGGCTGTAGAAGCTTTCTTT
TRBV28,-,TRBD1,TRBJ1-5,CASRTGGARNQPQHF,TGTGCCAGCAGAACAGGGGGCGCCCGCAATCAGCCCCAGCATTTT
TRBV3-1/TRBV3-2,-,-,TRBJ1-1,CASSPTEGTEAFF,TGTGCCAGCAGCCCCACAGAGGGCACTGAAGCTTTCTTT
TRBV18,-,TRBD1,TRBJ2-7,CASSLRDRGPYEQYF,TGTGCCAGCTCACTCCGGGACAGGGGCCCCTACGAGCAGTACTTC
TRBV15,-,-,TRBJ2-5,CATSREILLLKQETQYF,TGTGCCACCAGCAGAGAGATTCTTCTATTGAAACAAGAGACCCAGTACTTC
TRBV27,-,TRBD2,TRBJ2-5,CASSSQREGPRETQYF,TGTGCCAGCAGTTCTCAGCGGGAGGGCCCTCGGGAGACCCAGTACTTC
TRBV7-2,once,-,TRBJ2-7,CASSFLPYEQYF,TGTGCCAGCAGCTTCCTTCCCTACGAGCAGTACTTC
TRBV30,once,-,TRBJ1-5,CAWSALDSANQPQHF,TGTGCCTGGAGTGCCCTAGACAGCGCCAATCAGCCCCAGCATTTT
TRBV2,-,TRBD1,TRBJ2-7,CASRVRDRGYEQYF,TGTGCCAGCAGGGTCCGGGACAGGGGTTACGAGCAGTACTTC
TRBV6-5,-,-,TRBJ2-5,CASSNGLSPDETQYF,TGTGCCAGCAGCAACGGACTTAGCCCGGATGAGACCCAGTACTTC